The clone carrying this T cell receptor (beta chain) was counted only a few times. Its antigen is unidentified. It was with a sample-barcoded 5' primer and a J-beta primer mix that a second PCR of roughly 6 to 12 cycles was run. A single record per CDR3 protein comes from TCRdb applying MiXCR to the 5' RACE reads. The sample includes over 1,500,000 distinct CDR3 sequences, 49% seen only once; the top ten take less than 2.5%. This CDR3 is 14 amino acids long. The V and J ends lost 3 bases and 5 bases, in that order; junction bases with no gene match: 5. The germline gives CDR1 MDHEN, CDR2 SYDVKM. This sample stems from a study of blood T cells in healthy people across ages. The study, taken as a whole, reports: CMV status of donors was not determined, possibly confounding expanded clonotype changes.

The chain uses TRBV28 and TRBJ2-5; 8 bases agree with TRBD1. The TCR was taken from a middle-aged woman in good health. Sequenced: blood. CDR3 in amino acids: CASSLNDRGETQYF. Here the CDR3 DNA reads TGTGCCAGCAGTTTGAACGACAGGGGCGAGACCCAGTACTTC.